Below, 8 T cell receptor beta chains from the same sample are listed, as sequenced in a study of blood T cell repertoires in COVID-19. Libraries were prepared by immunoSEQ multiplex PCR; TCRdb keeps only in-frame clonotypes and omits some of them. The sample holds about 480,000 clones, around nine tenths seen once. The sequenced sample consisted of peripheral blood. These receptors all come from a woman aged 45-60 years with COVID-19, enrolled during active disease.

This chain uses TRBV2 with TRBJ1-5, with TRBD1 matching over 7 bases. The ends lost 7 bases at V and 6 bases at J; junction bases unmatched: 12. The CDR3 consists of 15 residues. Germline V gene sequence: CDR1 SNHLY, CDR2 FYNNEI. The CDR3 is CASTQGGGLAQPQHF. The DNA of the CDR3 is TGTGCCAGCACCCAAGGAGGGGGCTTGGCTCAGCCCCAGCATTTT.

The rearrangement joins TRBV6-2 or TRBV6-3 to TRBJ2-6; 8 nucleotides match TRBD1. The CDR3 loop spans 18 amino acids. Germline CDR1 reads MNHEY; CDR2 reads SVGEGT. J lost 1 base, V lost 2 bases, and 7 bases had no gene match. CDR3: CASSYIWTGPSGANVLTF. CDR3 bases: TGTGCCAGCAGTTACATATGGACAGGGCCTTCTGGGGCCAACGTCCTGACTTTC.

This chain connects TRBV7-3 to TRBJ2-1, with a tentative D call TRBD2 (5 bases). Germline V gene lookup returns CDR1 SGHTA and CDR2 FQGTGA. With 0 bases removed from V and 10 bases from J, the gap between germline ends came to 13 bases. This CDR3 spans 14 amino acids. CDR3 region: CASSLTGGLAEQFF. CDR3 nucleotides: TGTGCCAGCAGCTTAACTGGTGGCTTAGCGGAGCAGTTCTTC.

V and J are TRBV6-5 and TRBJ2-2; TRBD2 matches at 12 bases. The V gene end was trimmed by 7 bases and the J gene end by 6 bases; junction bases not matched to a gene: 6. CDR1 is MNHEY and CDR2 is SVGAGI in the germline V gene. CDR3 length equals 15 residues. The CDR3 DNA follows: TGTGCCAGCACCTCTAGCGGGGGGGCCGCCGGGGAGCTGTTTTTT. It encodes CASTSSGGAAGELFF.

The chain uses TRBV19 and TRBJ1-2; TRBD1 matches 9 bases. V shed 3 bases and J 7 bases; nucleotides not matched to a gene: 9. The CDR3 spans 15 residues. Germline V gives CDR1 LNHDA, CDR2 SQIVND (reference sequence). The chain's CDR3 is CASSIPASDRGGYTF. The DNA of the CDR3 is TGTGCCAGTAGTATTCCCGCCTCGGACAGGGGTGGCTACACCTTC.

This clone was seen only once. The CDR3 nucleotides are TGCGCCAGCGGGCCAGGACAGGGACAAACCTCTAACTATGGCTACACCTTC. Translating it yields CASGPGQGQTSNYGYTF. The genes are TRBV5-1 and TRBJ1-2, with TRBD1 matching 8 bases. This CDR3 has 17 residues. V dropped 7 bases and J dropped 0; count of bases not matched to a gene: 14. Germline V gene lookup returns CDR1 SGHRS and CDR2 YFSETQ. Combining the CDR3 with reference TRBV5-1 and TRBJ1-2 gives the whole variable domain KAGVTQTPRYLIKTRGQQVTLSCSPISGHRSVSWYQQTPGQGLQFLFEYFSETQRNKGNFPGRFSGRQFSNSRSEMNVSTLELGDSALYLCASGPGQGQTSNYGYTFGSGTRLTVV.

The chain recombines TRBV19 with TRBJ1-5; 9 positions agree with TRBD1. The CDR3 sequence is 15 residues long. Per germline, CDR1 LNHDA and CDR2 SQIVND (reference sequence). Trimming removed 7 bases from V and 3 bases from J; junction bases left unmatched: 7. The CDR3 protein is CASTLTGGNNQPQHF. The CDR3 coding sequence is TGTGCCAGTACTCTGACAGGGGGTAACAATCAGCCCCAGCATTTT.

Of note for this clone: Other DNA sequences in the same sample also yield this CDR3. The chain combines TRBV12-3 or TRBV12-4 with TRBJ2-7; D remains unclear. The V and J ends lost 3 bases and 6 bases respectively, with 6 bases between them. This CDR3 has 11 amino acids. Written as DNA, the CDR3 is TGTGCCAGCAGTTTCGCAGGCGAGCAGTACTTC. This gives the protein CASSFAGEQYF.